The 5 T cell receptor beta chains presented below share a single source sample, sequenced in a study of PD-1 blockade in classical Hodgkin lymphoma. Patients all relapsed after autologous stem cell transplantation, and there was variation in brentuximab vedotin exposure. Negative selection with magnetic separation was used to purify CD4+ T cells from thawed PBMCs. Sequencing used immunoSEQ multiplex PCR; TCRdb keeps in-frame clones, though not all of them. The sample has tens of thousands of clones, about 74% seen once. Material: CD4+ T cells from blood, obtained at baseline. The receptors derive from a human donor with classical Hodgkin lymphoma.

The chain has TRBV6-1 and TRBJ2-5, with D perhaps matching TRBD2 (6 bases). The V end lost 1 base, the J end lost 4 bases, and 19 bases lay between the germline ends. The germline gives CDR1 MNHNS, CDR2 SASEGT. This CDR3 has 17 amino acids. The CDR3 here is CASSEEGSGAGTETQYF. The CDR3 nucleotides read TGTGCCAGCAGTGAAGAGGGGTCCGGGGCGGGAACAGAGACCCAGTACTTC.

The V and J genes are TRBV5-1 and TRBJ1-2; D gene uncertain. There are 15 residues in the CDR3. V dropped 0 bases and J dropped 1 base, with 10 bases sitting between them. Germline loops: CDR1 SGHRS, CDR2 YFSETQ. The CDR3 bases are TGCGCCAGCAGCTTGGCCTCAGGCCTTAACTATGGCTACACCTTC. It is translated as CASSLASGLNYGYTF.

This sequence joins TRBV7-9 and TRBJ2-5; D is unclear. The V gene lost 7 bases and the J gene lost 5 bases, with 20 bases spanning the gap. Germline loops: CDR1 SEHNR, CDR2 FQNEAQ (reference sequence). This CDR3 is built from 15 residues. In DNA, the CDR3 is TGTGCCAGCACCCTCCTCTACACAGCCGATGAGACCCAGTACTTC. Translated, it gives CASTLLYTADETQYF.

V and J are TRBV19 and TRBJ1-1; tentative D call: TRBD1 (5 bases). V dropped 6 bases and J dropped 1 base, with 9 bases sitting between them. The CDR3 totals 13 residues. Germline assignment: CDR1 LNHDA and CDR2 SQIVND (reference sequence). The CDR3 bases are TGTGCCAGTAGGGACACGAGGAACACTGAAGCTTTCTTT. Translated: CASRDTRNTEAFF.

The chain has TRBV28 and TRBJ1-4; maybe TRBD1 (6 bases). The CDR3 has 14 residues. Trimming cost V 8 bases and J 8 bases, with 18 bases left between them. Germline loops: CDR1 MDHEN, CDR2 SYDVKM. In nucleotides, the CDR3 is TGTGCCAGCCATTACTCAGGGGCGGGGGAAAAACTGTTTTTT. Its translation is CASHYSGAGEKLFF.